This T cell receptor beta chain was profiled in a study of OX40 agonist ivuxolimab in advanced cancers. About the study: Head and neck, renal cell, melanoma or hepatocellular carcinoma were the cancers that dose-escalation patients had. The dose-escalation cohort was approximately 84% male, with a mean age of about 58 years, ranging roughly 20 to 90.

The CDR3 has 14 amino acids. The ends were cut back, 0 bases at V and 3 bases at J, with 6 bases in the middle. Germline V gene lookup returns CDR1 ENHRY and CDR2 SYGVKD. Profiling relied on immunoSEQ multiplex PCR, and the TCRdb table lists in-frame clones only, not all of them. The sample carries roughly 70,000 clones, about 84% recorded once. Study results and limitations: Both blood CD4+ and CD8+ T cells showed clonal growth by week 6 at 0.1 to 3.0 mg/kg.

This clone was seen a single time. Its antigen is currently unknown. The specimen was CD4+ or CD8+ T cells sorted from blood, collected in a trial of the OX40 agonist ivuxolimab. The TCR comes from an adult with an advanced solid tumor such as melanoma, head and neck, liver or kidney cancer. V gene TRBV10-3 combines with J gene TRBJ2-1; the D is unclear. The CDR3 sequence is CAISESPNYNEQFF. The DNA for the CDR3 is TGTGCCATCAGTGAGTCCCCTAACTACAATGAGCAGTTCTTC.